A few counts support the clone carrying this T cell receptor (beta chain). Its matching antigen is unknown. Regarding time point: persistent/refractory GD, antithyroid drugs over 5 years with positive TRAb. TCR sequences were obtained from RNA taken from PBMCs. Building the TCR beta libraries relied on iRepertoire HTBI primers, and CDR3 regions underwent Arm-PCR. TCRdb reanalysed the multiplex PCR reads using MiXCR and keeps one entry per CDR3 protein. The sample shows 600,000 to 800,000 distinct CDR3 sequences, around 32% of them seen only once. The data derive from a study of regulatory T cells in long-lasting Graves disease. Study observations and caveats: Authors noted too few samples as a limitation. There was favoring of TRBV28, TRBJ1-2 and TRBJ2-5 in persistent disease. Persistent patients shared 2,700 or so public clonotypes among themselves. Newly diagnosed patients shared fewer, at more than 850. Samples came from peripheral blood alone, without thyroid tissue.

V lost 0 bases to trimming and J lost 7 bases; unmatched junction nucleotides: 11. Germline lookup yields CDR1 SGDLS and CDR2 YYNGEE. This CDR3 contains 16 residues. This rearrangement joins TRBV9 to TRBJ2-7; TRBD1 aligns across 9 bases. This TCR was sampled from a female donor with Graves disease. Source: peripheral blood mononuclear cells (PBMCs), taken when the disease was refractory, from a patient treated with antithyroid drugs. The CDR3, as DNA: TGTGCCAGCAGCGTAGGCAGTGGACAGGGGAGCCGGGAGCAGTACTTC. This gives the protein CASSVGSGQGSREQYF.